The 11 T cell receptor beta chains below were found in one sample sequenced in a study of T cells after yellow fever vaccination (dated by TCRdb to about 2019). The treatment or condition label corresponds to: live attenuated yellow fever vaccine strain. Preparation of the library involved 5' RACE. The reads were generated on an Illumina HiSeq 2500. TCRdb ran its own pipeline on the public reads, namely fastp trimming at Q25 and MiXCR clone calling, and kept in-frame beta chains. Each record represents a unique CDR3 protein, reported with the most common genes and DNA among its rows. The sample table records hundreds of thousands of distinct CDR3 sequences; approximately 5.7% of these occur just once. Clones ranked in the top ten supply over 12% of the sample. The specimen comprised PBMCs, sampled 5 days after the yellow fever booster vaccination. Receptors originate from a man under 40 who received the YFV17D yellow fever vaccine.

This clonotype was seen repeatedly, ten times or more. CDR3 protein: CASSQSGQETYEQYF. The DNA of the CDR3 is TGTGCCAGCAGCCAATCGGGACAGGAAACCTACGAGCAGTACTTC. This chain links TRBV16 with TRBJ2-7; 8 bases line up with TRBD1. J lost 2 bases, V lost 0 bases, and 3 bases had no gene match. The CDR3 runs to 15 residues. In germline, CDR1 is KGHSY, CDR2 FQNENV. The full variable domain, completed using reference TRBV16 and TRBJ2-7, is GEEVAQTPKHLVRGEGQKAKLYCAPIKGHSYVFWYQQVLKNEFKFLISFQNENVFDETGMPKERFSAKCLPNSPCSLEIQATKLEDSAVYFCASSQSGQETYEQYFGPGTRLTVT.

In its sample, this clonotype was seen a few times. The chain uses TRBV7-7 and TRBJ2-3, with D possibly being TRBD2 (6 bases). The CDR3 loop spans 16 amino acids. The V end was cut by 3 bases, the J end by 5 bases, with 18 bases between. The V gene's germline CDR1 is SSHAT and CDR2 FNYEAQ (reference sequence). As DNA, the CDR3 is TGTGCCAGCAGCTTGGGAACGGGAGTCGTGGTAGATACGCAGTATTTT. This sequence encodes CASSLGTGVVVDTQYF.

This clonotype was counted ten times or more. One end of the junction does not line up with germline, which may come from a read error. This chain links TRBV7-7 with TRBJ2-3; TRBD2 aligns across 10 bases. Germline V lookup: CDR1 SSHAT, CDR2 FNYEAQ (reference sequence). The CDR3 spans 16 residues. CDR3 amino acids: CASSLGASGRGDTQYF. DNA for the CDR3: TGTGCTAGCAGCTTAGGTGCTAGCGGGAGAGGGGATACGCAGTATTTT. The variable domain in full, completed from reference TRBV7-7 and TRBJ2-3, reads GAGVSQSPRYKVTKRGQDVTLRCDPISSHATLYWYQQALGQGPEFLTYFNYEAQPDKSGLPSDRFSAERPEGSISTLTIQRTEQRDSAMYRCASSLGASGRGDTQYFGPGTRLTVL.

J is TRBJ2-5 and V is TRBV7-2, with 11 bases aligning to TRBD1. Germline V gene lookup returns CDR1 SGHTA and CDR2 FQGNSA. Trimming took 5 bases from V and 9 from J; bases not matched to a gene: 8. The CDR3 is 14 amino acids. The CDR3 here is CASSGQGAIGAQYF. The CDR3 DNA sequence: TGTGCCAGCAGCGGACAGGGGGCGATTGGGGCCCAGTACTTC.

This clonotype was counted only a few times. The chain has TRBV19 and TRBJ2-7, with TRBD1 matching over 7 bases. V shed 5 bases, J shed 1 base, and the junction held 8 bases outside the gene matches. The CDR3 consists of 15 residues. Per germline, CDR1 LNHDA and CDR2 SQIVND (reference sequence). Written as DNA, the CDR3 is TGTGCCAGTAGTCCCGGGACAGATCCTTCCTACGAGCAGTACTTC. This codes for CASSPGTDPSYEQYF.

This clonotype was seen repeatedly, ten times or more. This rearrangement joins TRBV12-3 or TRBV12-4 to TRBJ2-7; D is uncertain. The CDR3 sequence is 15 residues long. V was pared by 6 bases and J by 0 bases, with 15 bases between. The CDR3 loop reads CASRGKLGLSYEQYF. DNA of the CDR3: TGTGCCAGCAGAGGGAAACTGGGTCTCTCCTACGAGCAGTACTTC.

This clonotype has at least ten counts. The V and J genes are TRBV15 and TRBJ1-5; no clear D gene. The CDR3 is 15 amino acids. CDR1 LNHNV and CDR2 YYDKDF come from the germline V gene (reference sequence). The V end was cut by 1 base, the J end by 0 bases, with 7 bases between. CDR3 sequence: CATSRGGHSNQPQHF. In DNA form, the CDR3 reads TGTGCCACCAGCAGAGGAGGGCATAGCAATCAGCCCCAGCATTTT.

Of note for this clonotype: With a much larger clone just one base away, this may be a read error. The chain is built from TRBV4-3 and TRBJ2-3; D remains ambiguous. This CDR3 is built from 11 residues. CDR1 is LGHNA, CDR2 YSLEER, per germline. The CDR3: CVSSQDEVPLF. CDR3 bases: TGCGTCAGCAGCCAAGACGAGGTTCCACTTTTT.

In this sample, this clonotype turned up a few times. The chain has TRBV27 and TRBJ2-1, with TRBD2 matching 8 bases. CDR3 length: 15 residues. Trimming at V came to 6 bases and at J to 1 base, leaving 5 bases not matched to a gene. CDR1 is MNHEY, CDR2 SMNVEV, per germline (reference sequence). CDR3 in DNA: TGTGCCAGCAGAAGCGGGAGAGGTTCCTACAATGAGCAGTTCTTC. Translating gives CASRSGRGSYNEQFF.

V is TRBV7-9 and J is TRBJ2-1, with D possibly called TRBD1 or TRBD2 (5 bases each). Germline V gene lookup returns CDR1 SEHNR and CDR2 FQNEAQ (reference sequence). This CDR3 contains 16 residues. V was clipped by 5 bases and J by 5 bases, with 19 bases between them. The CDR3 nucleotides are TGTGCCAGCAGCGGGACCGGGCCCCTCGGGAACAATGAGCAGTTCTTC. This gives the protein CASSGTGPLGNNEQFF.

This clonotype was seen many times. V gene TRBV5-5 combines with J gene TRBJ2-5; D tentatively fits TRBD1 or TRBD2 (6 bases each). The ends were cut back, 5 bases at V and 5 bases at J, with 10 bases in the middle. CDR1 and CDR2 from the germline V gene are SGHKS and YYEKEE (reference sequence). The CDR3 has 12 amino acids. In DNA form, the CDR3 reads TGTGCCAGCAGAGTAGGGGGGGAGACCCAGTACTTC. This gives the protein CASRVGGETQYF. The full variable domain, completed using reference TRBV5-5 and TRBJ2-5, is DAGVTQSPTHLIKTRGQQVTLRCSPISGHKSVSWYQQVLGQGPQFIFQYYEKEERGRGNFPDRFSARQFPNYSSELNVNALLLGDSALYLCASRVGGETQYFGPGTRLLVL.